One TCR beta chain is described in this entry. Time point specified: newly diagnosed GD, antithyroid drugs for less than 3 months. The TCR library used RNA extracted from PBMCs. One endocrinology department in Xi'an, China, was where patients came from. The data were obtained in a study of regulatory T cells in long-lasting Graves disease. Trimming cost V 5 bases and J 8 bases, with 13 bases left between them. Germline lookup yields CDR1 ENHRY and CDR2 SYGVKD. This CDR3 has 13 residues. The TCR beta library used iRepertoire HTBI primers with Arm-PCR amplification of CDR3. TCRdb analysed the multiplex PCR reads with MiXCR anew, one entry per CDR3 protein. This sample has 440,000 or so distinct CDR3 sequences, with more than 12% found just once. A further study also used this sample, focusing on T cells in Graves' hyperthyroidism and ophthalmopathy. This second study says: Graves' hyperthyroidism was deemed stable absent ophthalmopathy progression within 18 months. Classification by a 13 V-J model distinguished ophthalmopathy from stable hyperthyroidism.

The origin of this receptor is a woman under 40 with Graves disease. The source material was peripheral blood mononuclear cells (PBMCs), sampled at new diagnosis, from a patient treated with antithyroid drugs. The V gene is TRBV10-3, the J gene TRBJ2-1; D unresolved. The CDR3 DNA is TGTGCCATCAGTAACGAGGATGTGGATGAGCAGTTCTTC. Translation gives CAISNEDVDEQFF.